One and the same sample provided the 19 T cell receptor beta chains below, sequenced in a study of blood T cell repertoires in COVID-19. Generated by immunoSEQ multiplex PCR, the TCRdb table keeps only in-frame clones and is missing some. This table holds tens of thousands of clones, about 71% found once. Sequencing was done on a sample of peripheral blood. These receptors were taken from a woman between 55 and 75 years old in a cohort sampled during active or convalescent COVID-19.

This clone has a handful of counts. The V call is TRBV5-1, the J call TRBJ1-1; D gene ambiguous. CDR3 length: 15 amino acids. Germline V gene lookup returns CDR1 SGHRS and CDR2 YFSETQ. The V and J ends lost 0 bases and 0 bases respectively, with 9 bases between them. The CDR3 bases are TGCGCCAGCAGCTTGGGTCCAGGCCTGAACACTGAAGCTTTCTTT. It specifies CASSLGPGLNTEAFF.

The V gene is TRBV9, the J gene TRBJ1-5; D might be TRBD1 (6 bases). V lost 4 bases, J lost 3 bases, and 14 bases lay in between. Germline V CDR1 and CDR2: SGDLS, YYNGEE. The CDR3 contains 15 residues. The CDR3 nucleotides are TGTGCCAGCAGCATTGGGGGACACTTCAATCAGCCCCAGCATTTT. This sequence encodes CASSIGGHFNQPQHF.

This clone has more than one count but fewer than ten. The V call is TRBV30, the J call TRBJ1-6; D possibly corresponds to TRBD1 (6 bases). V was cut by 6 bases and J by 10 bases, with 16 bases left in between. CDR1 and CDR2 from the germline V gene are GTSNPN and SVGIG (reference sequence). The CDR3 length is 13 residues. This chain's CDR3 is CACEAGDGSPLHF. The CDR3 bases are TGTGCCTGCGAAGCAGGGGATGGGTCACCCCTCCACTTT. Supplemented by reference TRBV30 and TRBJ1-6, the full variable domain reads SQTIHQWPATLVQPVGSPLSLECTVEGTSNPNLYWYRQAAGRGLQLLFYSVGIGQISSEVPQNLSASRPQDRQFILSSKKLLLSDSGFYLCACEAGDGSPLHFGNGTRLTVT.

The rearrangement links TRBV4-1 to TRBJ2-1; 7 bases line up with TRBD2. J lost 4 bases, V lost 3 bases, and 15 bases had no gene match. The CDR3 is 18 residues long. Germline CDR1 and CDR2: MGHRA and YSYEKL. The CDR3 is CASSQEATSSGVYNEQFF. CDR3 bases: TGCGCCAGCAGCCAGGAGGCGACTAGCAGTGGGGTTTACAATGAGCAGTTCTTC.

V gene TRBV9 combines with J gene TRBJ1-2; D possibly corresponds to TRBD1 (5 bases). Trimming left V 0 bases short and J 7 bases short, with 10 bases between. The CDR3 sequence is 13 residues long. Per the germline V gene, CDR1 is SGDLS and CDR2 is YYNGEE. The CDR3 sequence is CASSVDQGTGYTF. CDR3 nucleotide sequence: TGTGCCAGCAGCGTAGATCAGGGAACTGGCTACACCTTC.

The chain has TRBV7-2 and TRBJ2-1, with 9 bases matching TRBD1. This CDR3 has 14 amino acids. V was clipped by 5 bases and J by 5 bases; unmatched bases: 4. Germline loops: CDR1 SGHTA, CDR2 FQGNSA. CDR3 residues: CASSQGTGNNEQFF. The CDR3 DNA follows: TGTGCCAGCAGCCAGGGGACAGGGAACAATGAGCAGTTCTTC. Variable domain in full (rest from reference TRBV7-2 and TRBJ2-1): GAGVSQSPSNKVTEKGKDVELRCDPISGHTALYWYRQSLGQGLEFLIYFQGNSAPDKSGLPSDRFSAERTGGSVSTLTIQRTQQEDSAVYLCASSQGTGNNEQFFGPGTRLTVL.

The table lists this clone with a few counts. DNA of the CDR3: TGCAGCGTTGAAGATGGCAGGGATGGAAACACCATATATTTT. Protein sequence: CSVEDGRDGNTIYF. The chain uses TRBV29-1 and TRBJ1-3; D perhaps matches TRBD1 (5 bases). The CDR3 is 14 amino acids. The V gene's germline CDR1 is SQVTM and CDR2 ANQGSEA. Deletions cut 0 bases from V and 3 bases from J, with 9 bases between.

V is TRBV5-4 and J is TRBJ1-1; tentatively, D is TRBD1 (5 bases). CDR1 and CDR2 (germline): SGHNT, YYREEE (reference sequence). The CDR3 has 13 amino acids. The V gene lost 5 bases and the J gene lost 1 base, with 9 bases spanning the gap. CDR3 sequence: CASRQEPNTEAFF. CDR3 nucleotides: TGTGCCAGCAGACAGGAACCGAACACTGAAGCTTTCTTT.

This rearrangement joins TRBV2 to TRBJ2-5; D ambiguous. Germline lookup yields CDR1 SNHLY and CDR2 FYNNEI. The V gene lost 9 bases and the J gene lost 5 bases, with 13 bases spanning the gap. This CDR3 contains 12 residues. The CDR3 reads CASNGFRETQYF. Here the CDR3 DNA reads TGTGCCAGTAACGGGTTTCGGGAGACCCAGTACTTC.

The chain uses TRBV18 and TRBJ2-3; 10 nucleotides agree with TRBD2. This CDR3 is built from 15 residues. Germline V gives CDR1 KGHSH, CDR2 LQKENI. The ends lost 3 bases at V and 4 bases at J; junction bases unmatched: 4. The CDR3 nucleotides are TGTGCCAGCTCACCGGGTCTAGCGGGGGCAGATACGCAGTATTTT. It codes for CASSPGLAGADTQYF.

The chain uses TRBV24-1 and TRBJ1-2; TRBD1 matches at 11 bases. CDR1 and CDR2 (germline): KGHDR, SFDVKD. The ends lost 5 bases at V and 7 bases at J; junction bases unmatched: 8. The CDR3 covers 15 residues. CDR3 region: CATSAAGTGGVGYTF. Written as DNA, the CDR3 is TGTGCCACCAGTGCCGCCGGGACAGGGGGTGTTGGCTACACCTTC.

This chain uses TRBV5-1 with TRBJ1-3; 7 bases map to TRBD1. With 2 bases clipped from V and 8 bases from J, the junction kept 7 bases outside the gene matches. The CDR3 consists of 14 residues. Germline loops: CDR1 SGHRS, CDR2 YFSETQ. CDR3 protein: CASSFGTQGDTIYF. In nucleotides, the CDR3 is TGCGCCAGCAGCTTCGGGACTCAGGGGGACACCATATATTTT.

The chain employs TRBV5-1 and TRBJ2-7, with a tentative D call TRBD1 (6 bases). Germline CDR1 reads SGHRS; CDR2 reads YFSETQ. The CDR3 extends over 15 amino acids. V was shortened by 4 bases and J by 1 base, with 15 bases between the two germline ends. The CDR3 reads CASSMAGVRSYEQYF. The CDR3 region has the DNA TGCGCCAGCAGCATGGCAGGGGTCAGGTCCTACGAGCAGTACTTC. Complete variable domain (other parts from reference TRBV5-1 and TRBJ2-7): KAGVTQTPRYLIKTRGQQVTLSCSPISGHRSVSWYQQTPGQGLQFLFEYFSETQRNKGNFPGRFSGRQFSNSRSEMNVSTLELGDSALYLCASSMAGVRSYEQYFGPGTRLTVT.

Here the CDR3 reads CASSLRGAGNTIYF. In DNA, the CDR3 is TGTGCCAGCAGCTTGAGAGGAGCTGGAAACACCATATATTTT. V and J are TRBV5-4 and TRBJ1-3, with no clear D. The CDR3 is made up of 14 amino acids. V was cut by 1 base and J by 2 bases, with 7 bases left in between. The germline CDR1 and CDR2 sequences are SGHNT and YYREEE (reference sequence). Full variable domain (missing parts from reference TRBV5-4 and TRBJ1-3): ETGVTQSPTHLIKTRGQQVTLRCSSQSGHNTVSWYQQALGQGPQFIFQYYREEENGRGNFPPRFSGLQFPNYSSELNVNALELDDSALYLCASSLRGAGNTIYFGEGSWLTVV.

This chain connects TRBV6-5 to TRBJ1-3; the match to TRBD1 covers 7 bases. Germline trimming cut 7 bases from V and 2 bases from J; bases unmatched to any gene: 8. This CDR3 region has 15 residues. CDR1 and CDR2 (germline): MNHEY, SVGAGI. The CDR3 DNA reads TGTGCCAGCACCCCCCGAGGGGGCCCTGGAAACACCATATATTTT. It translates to CASTPRGGPGNTIYF.

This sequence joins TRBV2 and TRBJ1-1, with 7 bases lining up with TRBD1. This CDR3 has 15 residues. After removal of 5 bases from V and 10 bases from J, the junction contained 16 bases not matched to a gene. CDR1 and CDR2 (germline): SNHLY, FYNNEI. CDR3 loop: CASSSPGQALRGAFF. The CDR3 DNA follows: TGTGCCAGCAGTTCCCCAGGACAGGCCCTTAGGGGAGCTTTCTTT.

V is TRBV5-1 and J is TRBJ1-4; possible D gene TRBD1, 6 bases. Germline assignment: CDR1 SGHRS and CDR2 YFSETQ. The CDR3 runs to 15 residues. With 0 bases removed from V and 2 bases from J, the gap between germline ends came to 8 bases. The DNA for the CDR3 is TGCGCCAGCAGCTTGGATAGGGGGACTAATGAAAAACTGTTTTTT. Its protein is CASSLDRGTNEKLFF.

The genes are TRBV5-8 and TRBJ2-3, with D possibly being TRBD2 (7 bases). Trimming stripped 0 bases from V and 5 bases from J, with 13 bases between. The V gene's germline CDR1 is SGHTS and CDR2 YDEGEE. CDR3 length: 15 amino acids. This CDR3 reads CASSLGGGAEDTQYF. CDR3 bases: TGTGCCAGCAGCTTGGGGGGGGGCGCGGAAGATACGCAGTATTTT.

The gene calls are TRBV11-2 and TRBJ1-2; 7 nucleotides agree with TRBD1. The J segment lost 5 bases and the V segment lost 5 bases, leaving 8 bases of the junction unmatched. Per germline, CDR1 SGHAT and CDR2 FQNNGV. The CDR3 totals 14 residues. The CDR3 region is CASSRAGQPYGYTF. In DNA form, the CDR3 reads TGTGCCAGCAGCCGGGCGGGACAGCCGTATGGCTACACCTTC.